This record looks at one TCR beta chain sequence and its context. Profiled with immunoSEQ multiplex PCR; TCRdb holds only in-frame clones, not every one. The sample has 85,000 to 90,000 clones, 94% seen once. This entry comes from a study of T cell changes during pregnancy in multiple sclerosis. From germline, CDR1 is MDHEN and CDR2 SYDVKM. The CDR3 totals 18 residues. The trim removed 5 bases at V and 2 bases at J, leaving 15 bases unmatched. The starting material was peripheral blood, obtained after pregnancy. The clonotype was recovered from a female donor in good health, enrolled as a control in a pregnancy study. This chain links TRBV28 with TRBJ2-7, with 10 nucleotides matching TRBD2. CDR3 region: CASSAGVRLAGGPYEQYF. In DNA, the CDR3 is TGTGCCAGCAGTGCAGGGGTCCGACTAGCGGGCGGCCCCTACGAGCAGTACTTC.